A selection of T cell receptor beta chains follows, all from one sample in a study of Ad26.COV2.S vaccination and SARS-CoV-2 variants. TCRdb's table, derived via immunoSEQ multiplex PCR, lists solely in-frame clones and lacks some. The sample contains 350,000 to 500,000 clones, nearly 90% of which appear only once. The starting material was peripheral blood, obtained in a trial of Ad26.COV2.S vaccine versus placebo. Every receptor here comes from a person between 18 and 65 years old who received the Ad26.COV2.S COVID-19 vaccine or a placebo. Both conserved end residues are part of each CDR3. The D gene is left open where the match is weak. Only some rows state a clone size, as once, few, many or a class for expanded clones.

clone size	J gene	V gene	D gene	CDR3 protein	CDR3 DNA
-	TRBJ1-1	TRBV5-5	-	CASSHSTDGTEAFF	TGTGCCAGCAGTCATTCGACAGACGGCACTGAAGCTTTCTTT
-	TRBJ2-5	TRBV7-2	-	CASSPGRFQETQYF	TGTGCCAGCAGCCCCGGGAGATTCCAAGAGACCCAGTACTTC
few	TRBJ2-1	TRBV5-4	-	CASSPLAQGEQFF	TGTGCCAGCAGCCCCTTGGCGCAGGGAGAGCAGTTCTTC
-	TRBJ1-2	TRBV28	TRBD1	CAMRTGTGGGGYTF	TGTGCCATGAGAACCGGGACAGGGGGAGGTGGCTACACCTTC
-	TRBJ1-1	TRBV6-5	-	CASSYSSRQTATEAFF	TGTGCCAGCAGTTACTCGAGTCGGCAGACGGCCACTGAAGCTTTCTTT
-	TRBJ2-1	TRBV27	TRBD2	CASWGGSSYNEQFF	TGTGCCAGCTGGGGCGGGAGCTCCTACAATGAGCAGTTCTTC
-	TRBJ2-1	TRBV11-3	TRBD2	CASSLGWREGEQFF	TGTGCCAGCAGCTTAGGGTGGCGGGAGGGTGAGCAGTTCTTC
-	TRBJ2-1	TRBV5-4	TRBD2	CAVQLAGGLYNEQFF	TGTGCCGTCCAACTAGCGGGAGGGCTTTACAATGAGCAGTTCTTC
once	TRBJ1-2	TRBV5-1	-	CASRHEPNYGYTF	TGCGCCAGCAGGCACGAACCTAACTATGGCTACACCTTC
-	TRBJ2-3	TRBV3-1/TRBV3-2	TRBD2	CASSQETANDRWWVAGGSTDTQYF	TGTGCCAGCAGCCAAGAAACAGCCAACGACAGGTGGTGGGTGGCGGGGGGTTCCACAGATACGCAGTATTTT
-	TRBJ1-1	TRBV6-5	-	CASRPPTGPAFF	TGTGCCAGCAGGCCTCCTACAGGGCCGGCTTTCTTT
-	TRBJ1-1	TRBV4-1	-	CASRIGAANTEAFF	TGCGCCAGCAGAATAGGGGCGGCGAACACTGAAGCTTTCTTT
once	TRBJ1-2	TRBV6-1	-	CASSERGVYGYTF	TGTGCCAGCAGTGAACGCGGGGTCTATGGCTACACCTTC
few	TRBJ1-5	TRBV15	TRBD1	CATSRWTGRDSNQPQHF	TGTGCCACCAGCAGATGGACAGGGCGAGATAGCAATCAGCCCCAGCATTTT
-	TRBJ2-7	TRBV5-1	-	CASSLVVGGSYEQYF	TGCGCCAGCAGCTTGGTAGTGGGTGGGTCCTACGAGCAGTACTTC
few	TRBJ1-3	TRBV7-3	-	CASSWAEKRSSGNTIYF	TGTGCCAGCAGCTGGGCGGAAAAGAGGAGCTCTGGAAACACCATATATTTT
once	TRBJ2-1	TRBV2	-	CASSEGYNEQFF	TGTGCCAGCAGTGAAGGGTATAATGAGCAGTTCTTC
-	TRBJ2-7	TRBV2	-	CASTRGDYEQYF	TGTGCCAGCACAAGGGGCGATTACGAGCAGTACTTC
-	TRBJ2-7	TRBV28	-	CATVTGSYEQYF	TGTGCCACCGTAACGGGTTCCTACGAGCAGTACTTC
-	TRBJ2-3	TRBV7-2	-	CASSLALFTQYF	TGTGCCAGCAGCTTAGCCCTTTTTACGCAGTATTTT
-	TRBJ2-3	TRBV12-5	TRBD2	CASGLASGRLTDTQYF	TGTGCTAGTGGTTTGGCTAGCGGGAGGTTAACAGATACGCAGTATTTT
-	TRBJ2-1	TRBV5-8	TRBD2	CASSQEFSGREAFF	TGTGCCAGCAGCCAGGAATTTAGCGGGAGGGAGGCGTTCTTC
-	TRBJ2-5	TRBV29-1	TRBD2	CSALAGSEETQYF	TGCAGCGCCTTAGCGGGGTCGGAAGAGACCCAGTACTTC
-	TRBJ2-5	TRBV2	-	CASSLGRAEETQYF	TGTGCCAGCAGCCTTGGACGAGCGGAGGAGACCCAGTACTTC
-	TRBJ2-7	TRBV7-2	-	CASSLASPYEQYF	TGTGCCAGCAGCTTAGCCTCCCCCTACGAGCAGTACTTC
-	TRBJ1-4	TRBV13	TRBD1	CASSLMSQGAQEKLFF	TGTGCCAGCAGCTTAATGAGCCAGGGGGCGCAGGAAAAACTGTTTTTT
-	TRBJ1-6	TRBV30	-	CAWSVKGESPLHF	TGTGCCTGGAGTGTTAAGGGGGAGTCACCCCTCCACTTT
-	TRBJ2-2	TRBV27	TRBD2	CASNRLAGYTGELFF	TGTGCCAGCAATAGACTAGCGGGGTACACCGGGGAGCTGTTTTTT
-	TRBJ2-5	TRBV6-5	-	CASSYSRGTWETQYF	TGTGCCAGCAGTTACTCGAGGGGGACGTGGGAGACCCAGTACTTC
-	TRBJ2-5	TRBV5-1	TRBD2	CASSLAAAGVETQYF	TGCGCCAGCAGCTTGGCCGCAGCGGGAGTTGAGACCCAGTACTTC
-	TRBJ2-5	TRBV5-4	-	CASSGGPQETQYF	TGTGCCAGCAGCGGGGGGCCCCAAGAGACCCAGTACTTC
-	TRBJ2-5	TRBV28	TRBD1	CATVLPVPDRGKTQYF	TGTGCCACCGTTCTCCCAGTCCCGGACAGGGGTAAGACCCAGTACTTC
-	TRBJ2-2	TRBV7-8	-	CASSLASIPGELFF	TGTGCCAGCAGCTTAGCGTCGATACCCGGGGAGCTGTTTTTT